A single sample gave rise to the 17 T cell receptor beta chains below, sequenced in a study of cytomegalovirus exposure and HLA in healthy donors. 60 Vbeta and 13 Jbeta primers were used in PCR. The assay was immunoSEQ multiplex PCR, and TCRdb's table has in-frame clones only and misses some. The table includes under 200,000 clones, approximately 86% detected once. Sequenced input: PBMCs. The receptors come from a woman aged 25 to 39 in good health and CMV-seronegative.

V gene TRBV7-8 combines with J gene TRBJ1-5; D remains ambiguous. Germline CDR1 is SGHVS and CDR2 is FQNEAQ. This CDR3 has 15 residues. The germline V and J ends were trimmed by 0 bases and 3 bases, with 9 bases remaining between them. The CDR3 sequence: CASSLARHHNQPQHF. The CDR3, as DNA: TGTGCCAGCAGCTTAGCGAGACACCACAATCAGCCCCAGCATTTT.

This chain links TRBV11-2 with TRBJ2-7; 8 bases line up with TRBD2. With V trimmed by 2 bases and J by 3 bases, 6 bases remained unmatched. The germline V gene has CDR1 SGHAT and CDR2 FQNNGV. The CDR3 has 15 amino acids. CDR3 amino acids: CASSLFISGNYEQYF. CDR3 coding DNA: TGTGCCAGCAGCTTATTTATTAGCGGGAACTACGAGCAGTACTTC.

The chain links TRBV28 to TRBJ2-7; the D gene is possibly TRBD2 (5 bases). This CDR3 has 14 amino acids. Germline lookup yields CDR1 MDHEN and CDR2 SYDVKM. Trimming took off 7 bases at V and 0 bases at J, with 13 bases between the two ends. The CDR3 DNA sequence: TGTGCCAGCACGGGATTAGAGGGCTCCTACGAGCAGTACTTC. Its translation: CASTGLEGSYEQYF.

The chain carries TRBV29-1 and TRBJ2-5; 7 bases match TRBD1. The last part of the DNA fits TRBJ2-7 better; the J call may be wrong. This CDR3 comprises 15 residues. Germline V gene sequence: CDR1 SQVTM, CDR2 ANQGSEA. CDR3 residues: CSVGTRDRPAYEQYF. In DNA, the CDR3 is TGCAGCGTAGGGACACGGGACAGACCTGCCTACGAGCAGTACTTC.

The rearrangement joins TRBV28 to TRBJ1-5; TRBD1 aligns across 9 bases. Looked up from germline, CDR1 is MDHEN and CDR2 is SYDVKM. This CDR3 comprises 15 residues. After removal of 5 bases from V and 6 bases from J, the junction contained 8 bases not matched to a gene. CDR3 nucleotides: TGTGCCAGCAGTCCGGGACAGGGATTCTCTCAGCCCCAGCATTTT. Residues: CASSPGQGFSQPQHF.

CDR3 in DNA: TGTGCCAGCTCACCCCGACAGGAGATTAATGAAAAACTGTTTTTT. Amino acid sequence: CASSPRQEINEKLFF. The V call is TRBV18, the J call TRBJ1-4; D is perhaps TRBD1 (6 bases). This CDR3 spans 15 amino acids. The V end lost 3 bases, the J end lost 4 bases, and 12 bases lay between the germline ends. CDR1 is KGHSH and CDR2 is LQKENI in the germline V gene.

The count of this clone is one. The chain recombines TRBV30 with TRBJ2-3, with 9 bases fitting TRBD2. The CDR3 consists of 15 residues. Germline loops: CDR1 GTSNPN, CDR2 SVGIG (reference sequence). After removal of 3 bases from V and 5 bases from J, the junction contained 9 bases not matched to a gene. The CDR3 coding sequence is TGTGCCTGGAGCCTAAGAGCGGGGGGCAGAGATACGCAGTATTTT. Its translation: CAWSLRAGGRDTQYF.

This rearrangement joins TRBV28 to TRBJ2-7, with D uncertain. Looked up from germline, CDR1 is MDHEN and CDR2 is SYDVKM. With 2 bases removed from V and 4 bases from J, the gap between germline ends came to 9 bases. The CDR3 is made up of 13 amino acids. This CDR3 reads CASSLISRYEQYF. Here the CDR3 DNA reads TGTGCCAGCAGTTTAATCTCCAGATACGAGCAGTACTTC.

The chain carries TRBV7-8 and TRBJ1-2; 7 bases map to TRBD1. The ends lost 5 bases at V and 3 bases at J; junction bases unmatched: 9. The CDR3 loop spans 15 amino acids. Germline assignment: CDR1 SGHVS and CDR2 FQNEAQ. CDR3 coding DNA: TGTGCCAGCAGCCCTCGAGGGGGCGCTGACTATGGCTACACCTTC. Translated, it gives CASSPRGGADYGYTF.

As DNA, the CDR3 is TGTGCCGGTACGGCGGGCACTGAAGCTTTCTTT. Protein sequence: CAGTAGTEAFF. V gene TRBV7-9 combines with J gene TRBJ1-1, with D hard to call. V was shortened by 11 bases and J by 4 bases, with 11 bases between the two germline ends. The length of the CDR3 is 11 residues. Germline V CDR1 and CDR2: SEHNR, FQNEAQ (reference sequence).

The chain is built from TRBV9 and TRBJ1-1, with 10 bases lining up with TRBD1. The CDR3 spans 16 residues. Germline V lookup: CDR1 SGDLS, CDR2 YYNGEE. V gave up 4 bases and J gave up 5 bases; unmatched junction bases: 11. Here the CDR3 DNA reads TGTGCCAGCAGCCCTCTGGGGACAGGGGTAAGGACTGAAGCTTTCTTT. Amino acids: CASSPLGTGVRTEAFF.

The chain recombines TRBV30 with TRBJ2-7, with a possible D match to TRBD1 (6 bases). CDR1 is GTSNPN and CDR2 is SVGIG in the germline V gene (reference sequence). Deletions cut 2 bases from V and 4 bases from J, with 18 bases between. The CDR3 contains 15 residues. This CDR3 is CAWSFLPGHSYEQYF. The CDR3 coding sequence is TGTGCCTGGAGTTTCCTGCCGGGACACTCATACGAGCAGTACTTC.

The J gene is TRBJ2-1, the V gene TRBV19; D perhaps matches TRBD1 (6 bases). V gave up 4 bases and J gave up 8 bases, with 24 bases separating them. Germline-derived CDR1 and CDR2 are LNHDA and SQIVND (reference sequence). This CDR3 comprises 17 residues. The CDR3 DNA follows: TGTGCCAGTAGTAAAGGGTTAGCAGGGGACGGCTTGGATGAGCAGTTCTTC. It codes for CASSKGLAGDGLDEQFF.

The chain recombines TRBV28 with TRBJ2-7, with a possible D match to TRBD2 (7 bases). Trimming pared 7 bases from V and 5 bases from J, leaving 21 bases between. Germline V lookup: CDR1 MDHEN, CDR2 SYDVKM. CDR3 length: 15 residues. Written as DNA, the CDR3 is TGTGCCAGCAATTCCCACGAGGGGGGGTCGAACGAGCAGTACTTC. It codes for CASNSHEGGSNEQYF.

As concerns this clone: The same CDR3 arises from other DNA sequences in this sample as well. The rearrangement joins TRBV7-3 to TRBJ2-3; 7 bases are a match to TRBD2. Germline V CDR1 and CDR2: SGHTA, FQGTGA. Trimming at V came to 2 bases and at J to 1 base, leaving 0 bases not matched to a gene. The CDR3 is made up of 14 amino acids. CDR3 amino acids: CASSLAGGTDTQYF. In DNA form, the CDR3 reads TGTGCCAGCAGCTTAGCGGGGGGCACAGATACGCAGTATTTT.

The chain links TRBV9 to TRBJ2-2, with D unresolved. Looked up from germline, CDR1 is SGDLS and CDR2 is YYNGEE. The CDR3 contains 15 residues. The germline V and J ends were trimmed by 4 bases and 6 bases, with 16 bases remaining between them. CDR3 DNA: TGTGCCAGCAGCCCAGTGGTAGGAGTGGCCGGGGAGCTGTTTTTT. Protein product: CASSPVVGVAGELFF.

The J gene is TRBJ2-7, the V gene TRBV6-1; the match to TRBD1 covers 9 bases. There are 14 residues in the CDR3. Germline CDR1 is MNHNS and CDR2 is SASEGT. V gave up 11 bases and J gave up 5 bases; unmatched junction bases: 13. The CDR3 bases are TGTGCCGGAAATGGTGGGACAGGGCTACACGAGCAGTACTTC. The encoded protein is CAGNGGTGLHEQYF.